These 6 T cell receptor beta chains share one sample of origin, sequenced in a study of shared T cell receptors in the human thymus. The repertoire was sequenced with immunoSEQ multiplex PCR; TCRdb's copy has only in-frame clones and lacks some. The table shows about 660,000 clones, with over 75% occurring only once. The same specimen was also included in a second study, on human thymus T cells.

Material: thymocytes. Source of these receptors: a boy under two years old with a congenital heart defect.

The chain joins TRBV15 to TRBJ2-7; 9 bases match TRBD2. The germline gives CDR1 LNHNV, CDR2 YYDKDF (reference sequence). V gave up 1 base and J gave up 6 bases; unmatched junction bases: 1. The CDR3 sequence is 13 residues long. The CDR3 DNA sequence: TGTGCCACCAGCAGAGTAGCGGGAGTCGAGCAGTACTTC. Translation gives CATSRVAGVEQYF.

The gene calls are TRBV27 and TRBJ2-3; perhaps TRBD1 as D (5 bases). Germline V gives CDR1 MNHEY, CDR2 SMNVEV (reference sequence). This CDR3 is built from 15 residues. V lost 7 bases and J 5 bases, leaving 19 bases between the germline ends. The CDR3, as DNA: TGTGCCAGCACCCTTGAGCCCCGACAGCTAGATACGCAGTATTTT. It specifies CASTLEPRQLDTQYF.

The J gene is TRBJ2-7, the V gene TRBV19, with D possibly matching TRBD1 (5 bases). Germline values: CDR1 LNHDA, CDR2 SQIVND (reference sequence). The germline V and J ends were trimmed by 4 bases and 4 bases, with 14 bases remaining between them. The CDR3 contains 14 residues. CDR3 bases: TGTGCCAGTAGTACTCAACAGGACGGGTACGAGCAGTACTTC. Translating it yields CASSTQQDGYEQYF.

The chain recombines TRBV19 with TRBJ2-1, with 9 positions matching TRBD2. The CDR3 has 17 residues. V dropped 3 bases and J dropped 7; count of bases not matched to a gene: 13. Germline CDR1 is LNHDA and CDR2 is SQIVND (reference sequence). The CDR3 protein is CASSIPHSGSIRNEQFF. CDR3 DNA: TGTGCCAGTAGTATCCCTCATAGCGGGAGCATCCGGAATGAGCAGTTCTTC. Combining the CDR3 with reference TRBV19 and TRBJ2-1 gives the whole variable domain DGGITQSPKYLFRKEGQNVTLSCEQNLNHDAMYWYRQDPGQGLRLIYYSQIVNDFQKGDIAEGYSVSREKKESFPLTVTSAQKNPTAFYLCASSIPHSGSIRNEQFFGPGTRLTVL.

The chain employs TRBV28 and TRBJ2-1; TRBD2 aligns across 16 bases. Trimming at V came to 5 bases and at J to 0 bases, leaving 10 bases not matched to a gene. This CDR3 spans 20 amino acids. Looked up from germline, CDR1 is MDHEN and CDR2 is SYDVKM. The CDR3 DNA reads TGTGCCAGCAGTCCCCCGGGACTAGCGGGGGGGCTATACTCCTACAATGAGCAGTTCTTC. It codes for CASSPPGLAGGLYSYNEQFF.

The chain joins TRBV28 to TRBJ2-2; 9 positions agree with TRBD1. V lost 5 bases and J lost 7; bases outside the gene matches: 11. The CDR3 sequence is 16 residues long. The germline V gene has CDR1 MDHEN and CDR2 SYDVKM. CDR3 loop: CASSPTGTGRFGELFF. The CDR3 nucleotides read TGTGCCAGCAGTCCAACCGGGACAGGGAGATTCGGGGAGCTGTTTTTT.